The 3 T cell receptor beta chains given below trace back to one sample, sequenced in a study of shared clonotypes between healthy human individuals. CD45RO-negative cells were positively selected for CCR7, leaving out terminally differentiated effector memory CD45RA+ cells. The protocol was immunoSEQ multiplex PCR, while the TCRdb copy is restricted to in-frame clones and leaves out a portion. The sample comprises just over 2,000,000 clones, around 96% of which are singletons, and 0.85% to 1.2% rests with the top ten. Sequenced material: naive CD8+ T cells sorted from blood. The receptor source for this set is a man aged 18 to 30 in good health.

A remark on this clone: The identical CDR3 is also encoded by other nucleotide sequences in the sample. The genes are TRBV7-9 and TRBJ2-5, with D possibly called TRBD1 or TRBD2 (5 bases each). CDR1 SEHNR and CDR2 FQNEAQ come from the germline V gene (reference sequence). V lost 0 bases to trimming and J lost 1 base, with 9 bases between them. The CDR3 length is 15 residues. This CDR3 is CASSLAAGGQETQYF. CDR3 bases: TGTGCCAGCAGCTTAGCAGCTGGGGGCCAAGAGACCCAGTACTTC.

With respect to this clone: The sample carries other DNA sequences with the same CDR3. The chain is built from TRBV5-6 and TRBJ2-5; 10 bases map to TRBD1. Looked up from germline, CDR1 is SGHDT and CDR2 is YYEEEE. V lost 0 bases, J lost 5 bases, and 4 bases stayed unmatched. This CDR3 region has 15 residues. The CDR3 bases are TGTGCCAGCAGCTTGGTGGGACAGGGGCGGGAGACCCAGTACTTC. Translated: CASSLVGQGRETQYF. The full variable domain, rest sourced from reference TRBV5-6 and TRBJ2-5, is DAGVTQSPTHLIKTRGQQVTLRCSPKSGHDTVSWYQQALGQGPQFIFQYYEEEERQRGNFPDRFSGHQFPNYSSELNVNALLLGDSALYLCASSLVGQGRETQYFGPGTRLLVL.

The chain joins TRBV13 to TRBJ1-6, with D unresolved. CDR1 is PRHDT, CDR2 FYEKMQ, per germline (reference sequence). Trimming cost V 5 bases and J 9 bases, with 8 bases left between them. The CDR3 has 12 residues. This CDR3 reads CASSQDGSPLHF. The CDR3 bases are TGTGCCAGCAGCCAAGACGGTTCACCCCTCCACTTT.